This is a list of T cell receptor beta chains from one sample in a study of T cells after yellow fever vaccination. TCRdb redid the calling of the 5' RACE reads with MiXCR, one entry per CDR3 protein. The sample has 300,000 to 400,000 distinct CDR3 sequences; roughly 4% are singletons. The sequenced sample was PBMCs, obtained 5 days after the yellow fever booster vaccination. These receptors were collected from a man between 18 and 29 years old who received the YFV17D yellow fever vaccine. Each CDR3 is given with its conserved first and last residue. A D gene is named only where the DNA matches it firmly. For some rows the clone size is stated as once, few or many, or as a class when expanded; others skip it.

j_gene: TRBJ1-5; abundance: NA; v_gene: TRBV15; d_gene: TRBD1; CDR3aa: CATTGQDNQPQHF; CDR3nt: TGTGCCACCACCGGACAGGATAATCAGCCCCAGCATTTT
j_gene: TRBJ2-6; abundance: few; v_gene: TRBV5-1; d_gene: NA; CDR3aa: CASSARGSGANVLTF; CDR3nt: TGCGCCAGCAGCGCCAGGGGATCCGGGGCCAACGTCCTGACTTTC
j_gene: TRBJ2-3; abundance: NA; v_gene: TRBV7-2; d_gene: TRBD2; CDR3aa: CASSSQRGRGTDTQYF; CDR3nt: TGTGCCAGCAGCTCTCAGCGGGGCCGAGGCACAGATACGCAGTATTTT
j_gene: TRBJ1-1; abundance: NA; v_gene: TRBV24-1; d_gene: NA; CDR3aa: CATRPSGLTFTEAFF; CDR3nt: TGTGCCACCAGACCATCGGGGCTGACTTTCACTGAAGCTTTCTTT
j_gene: TRBJ2-3; abundance: NA; v_gene: TRBV20-1; d_gene: NA; CDR3aa: CSARDQRRATDTQYF; CDR3nt: TGCAGTGCTAGAGATCAAAGGAGGGCCACAGATACGCAGTATTTT
j_gene: TRBJ1-1; abundance: many; v_gene: TRBV12-3/TRBV12-4; d_gene: TRBD1; CDR3aa: CASSPGTGFVTEAFF; CDR3nt: TGTGCCAGCAGCCCAGGGACAGGATTCGTTACTGAAGCTTTCTTT
j_gene: TRBJ1-2; abundance: NA; v_gene: TRBV10-3; d_gene: NA; CDR3aa: CAISDEQEVYGYTF; CDR3nt: TGTGCCATCAGTGACGAACAGGAGGTCTATGGCTACACCTTC
j_gene: TRBJ2-5; abundance: many; v_gene: TRBV7-9; d_gene: NA; CDR3aa: CASSPTPGPSGETQYF; CDR3nt: TGTGCCAGCAGCCCTACCCCGGGCCCATCGGGGGAGACCCAGTACTTC
j_gene: TRBJ2-1; abundance: many; v_gene: TRBV5-1; d_gene: NA; CDR3aa: CASSLGGSGTYNEQFF; CDR3nt: TGCGCCAGCAGCTTGGGGGGCTCGGGAACCTACAATGAGCAGTTCTTC
j_gene: TRBJ1-2; abundance: NA; v_gene: TRBV20-1; d_gene: NA; CDR3aa: CSARDWQNGYTF; CDR3nt: TGCAGTGCTAGAGATTGGCAGAATGGCTACACCTTC
j_gene: TRBJ2-3; abundance: few; v_gene: TRBV7-3; d_gene: NA; CDR3aa: CASSRTTGDTQYF; CDR3nt: TGTGCCAGCAGCAGGACCACTGGAGATACGCAGTATTTT
j_gene: TRBJ2-7; abundance: many; v_gene: TRBV7-9; d_gene: NA; CDR3aa: CASSFTGGGHEQYF; CDR3nt: TGTGCCAGCAGTTTTACAGGAGGGGGCCACGAGCAGTACTTC
j_gene: TRBJ2-1; abundance: NA; v_gene: TRBV4-2; d_gene: NA; CDR3aa: CASSQDLAYEQFF; CDR3nt: TGTGCCAGCAGCCAAGATTTGGCATATGAGCAGTTCTTC
j_gene: TRBJ1-2; abundance: NA; v_gene: TRBV6-1; d_gene: NA; CDR3aa: CASSQSNYGYTF; CDR3nt: TGTGCCAGCAGTCAGAGCAACTATGGCTACACCTTC
j_gene: TRBJ1-6; abundance: many; v_gene: TRBV3-1; d_gene: NA; CDR3aa: CASSQQGLNSPLHF; CDR3nt: TGTGCCAGCAGCCAACAGGGTCTTAATTCACCCCTCCACTTT
j_gene: TRBJ1-4; abundance: few; v_gene: TRBV12-3/TRBV12-4; d_gene: NA; CDR3aa: CASTLHAVDEKLFF; CDR3nt: TGTGCCAGCACCCTACACGCGGTGGATGAAAAACTGTTTTTT
j_gene: TRBJ2-1; abundance: many; v_gene: TRBV20-1; d_gene: TRBD2; CDR3aa: CSASALAGGSYNEQFF; CDR3nt: TGCAGTGCTAGTGCCCTAGCGGGGGGCTCCTACAATGAGCAGTTCTTC
j_gene: TRBJ2-1; abundance: few; v_gene: TRBV30; d_gene: TRBD2; CDR3aa: CACGLAGGTGEQFF; CDR3nt: TGTGCCTGTGGACTAGCGGGGGGTACCGGTGAGCAGTTCTTC
j_gene: TRBJ2-3; abundance: many; v_gene: TRBV4-3; d_gene: NA; CDR3aa: CASSQVGGPADTQYF; CDR3nt: TGCGCCAGCAGCCAAGTGGGGGGCCCTGCAGATACGCAGTATTTT
j_gene: TRBJ1-2; abundance: many; v_gene: TRBV3-1; d_gene: NA; CDR3aa: CASSHALYGYTF; CDR3nt: TGTGCCAGCAGCCACGCGCTCTATGGCTACACCTTC
j_gene: TRBJ1-2; abundance: NA; v_gene: TRBV6-6; d_gene: NA; CDR3aa: CASSLRSGNYGYTF; CDR3nt: TGTGCCAGCAGCCTCCGGAGCGGGAACTATGGCTACACCTTC
j_gene: TRBJ1-5; abundance: NA; v_gene: TRBV19; d_gene: NA; CDR3aa: CASSIFVRDQPQHF; CDR3nt: TGTGCCAGTAGTATTTTCGTCAGGGATCAGCCCCAGCATTTT
j_gene: TRBJ1-2; abundance: many; v_gene: TRBV6-4; d_gene: NA; CDR3aa: CASSSDSYGYTF; CDR3nt: TGTGCCAGCAGTTCGGACAGCTATGGCTACACCTTC
j_gene: TRBJ1-2; abundance: NA; v_gene: TRBV5-1; d_gene: NA; CDR3aa: CASSEAGVSYGYTF; CDR3nt: TGCGCCAGCAGCGAGGCAGGGGTGTCCTATGGCTACACCTTC
j_gene: TRBJ2-1; abundance: few; v_gene: TRBV27; d_gene: NA; CDR3aa: CASSSGLSYNEQFF; CDR3nt: TGTGCCAGCAGTTCGGGTCTATCCTACAATGAGCAGTTCTTC
j_gene: TRBJ2-1; abundance: many; v_gene: TRBV20-1; d_gene: NA; CDR3aa: CSASTRDEQFF; CDR3nt: TGCAGTGCTTCAACTAGGGATGAGCAGTTCTTC
j_gene: TRBJ2-7; abundance: NA; v_gene: TRBV30; d_gene: NA; CDR3aa: CAWSVSPEQYF; CDR3nt: TGTGCCTGGAGTGTTTCACCCGAGCAGTACTTC
j_gene: TRBJ1-1; abundance: NA; v_gene: TRBV23-1; d_gene: NA; CDR3aa: CASSQSEPGNTEAFF; CDR3nt: TGCGCCAGCAGTCAATCGGAACCCGGGAACACTGAAGCTTTCTTT
j_gene: TRBJ1-3; abundance: many; v_gene: TRBV18; d_gene: NA; CDR3aa: CASSPGQIGLSGNTIYF; CDR3nt: TGTGCCAGCTCACCAGGACAGATTGGTCTCTCTGGAAACACCATATATTTT
j_gene: TRBJ2-3; abundance: few; v_gene: TRBV4-3; d_gene: NA; CDR3aa: CASSQDRGSASTDTQYF; CDR3nt: TGCGCCAGCAGCCAAGACCGAGGCAGCGCTAGCACAGATACGCAGTATTTT
j_gene: TRBJ2-2; abundance: few; v_gene: TRBV20-1; d_gene: NA; CDR3aa: CSASRHPGELFF; CDR3nt: TGCAGTGCTAGCAGACACCCCGGGGAGCTGTTTTTT
j_gene: TRBJ1-3; abundance: many; v_gene: TRBV10-3; d_gene: NA; CDR3aa: CAISERSVSIHSGNTIYF; CDR3nt: TGTGCCATCAGTGAGCGGAGCGTCTCAATACACTCTGGAAACACCATATATTTT
j_gene: TRBJ1-2; abundance: NA; v_gene: TRBV7-6; d_gene: NA; CDR3aa: CASSSRVSGRVDYGYTF; CDR3nt: TGTGCCAGCAGCTCGAGGGTTTCGGGCAGGGTCGACTATGGCTACACCTTC
j_gene: TRBJ2-7; abundance: few; v_gene: TRBV11-1; d_gene: NA; CDR3aa: CASRRRSSYEQYF; CDR3nt: TGTGCCAGCAGAAGGAGGAGCTCCTACGAGCAGTACTTC
j_gene: TRBJ1-5; abundance: NA; v_gene: TRBV30; d_gene: NA; CDR3aa: CAWSPTGAPQHF; CDR3nt: TGTGCCTGGAGTCCAACCGGGGCCCCTCAGCATTTT
j_gene: TRBJ1-1; abundance: many; v_gene: TRBV20-1; d_gene: NA; CDR3aa: CSAKEAENEAFF; CDR3nt: TGCAGTGCCAAAGAAGCCGAGAATGAGGCTTTCTTT
j_gene: TRBJ2-1; abundance: many; v_gene: TRBV12-3/TRBV12-4; d_gene: TRBD2; CDR3aa: CASRFSGGEQFF; CDR3nt: TGTGCCAGCAGATTTAGCGGGGGAGAGCAGTTCTTC